This T cell receptor (beta chain) was recorded in a study of T cells in Graves' hyperthyroidism and ophthalmopathy. Study-wide results and caveats: The model's output predicted ophthalmopathy at a median of around 7 months prior to onset. Most thyroid clonotypes expanded above 0.001 appeared in blood too.

The CDR3 sequence is 15 residues long. Germline values: CDR1 MRHNA, CDR2 SNTAGT. The junction had 1 base not matched to a gene; V was cut back by 0 bases and J by 1 base. Amplification of TCR beta CDR3 regions used RNA as the template. A set of HTBI primers served as the primers for a first-round RT-PCR of the TCR CDR3. TCRdb processed the multiplex PCR reads anew with MiXCR; each CDR3 protein has one entry. The table records 550,000 to 600,000 distinct CDR3 sequences, approximately 15% of them present only once. This clonotype was detected only a few times. Its target is unknown. Since a much larger clone is just one base distant, this may be a read error.

The receptor was isolated from a woman aged 18 to 35 with Graves' hyperthyroidism. The rearrangement uses TRBV6-4 and TRBJ2-3; 7 nucleotides agree with TRBD2. Specimen: blood. The CDR3 here is CASSDSSGRTDTQYF. The CDR3 DNA follows: TGTGCCAGCAGTGACTCTAGCGGGCGCACAGATACGCAGTATTTT.